These 23 T cell receptor beta chains originate from one sample sequenced in a study of blood T cells in healthy people across ages (dated by TCRdb to between 2014 and 2017). Library generation was performed with 5' RACE. The listed sequencing device is Illumina HiSeq 2500. The second PCR ran for roughly 7 to 11 cycles and used a J-beta primer mix along with a sample-barcoded 5' primer. The raw public data were reprocessed by TCRdb itself: fastp quality trimming at Q25, MiXCR clonotype calling, in-frame beta chains only. Each record represents a unique CDR3 protein, reported with the most common genes and DNA among its rows. The sample table shows 1.5 million or so distinct CDR3 sequences, and approximately 42% are seen once. Jointly, the top ten make up approximately 7.9% of the sample. The source material was blood. The source is a woman aged 18-29 years in good health.

This chain joins TRBV28 and TRBJ2-5, with 7 bases that match TRBD1. CDR1 and CDR2 (germline): MDHEN, SYDVKM. V lost 3 bases and J lost 11; bases outside the gene matches: 6. CDR3 length: 12 amino acids. CDR3 bases: TGTGCCAGCAGTTTGGCGACAGGGACGCAGTACTTC. This gives the protein CASSLATGTQYF.

This clonotype was counted between two and nine times. The rearrangement uses TRBV29-1 and TRBJ1-2; 9 positions match TRBD1. The CDR3 contains 19 residues. Germline V gene data show CDR1 as SQVTM and CDR2 as ANQGSEA. Losses at the gene ends were 2 bases for V and 2 bases for J; bases not matched to a gene: 18. Written as DNA, the CDR3 is TGCAGCGTTGAAAGGCGCACCCCGGGACAGGGAATAGGGAACTATGGCTACACCTTC. Protein sequence: CSVERRTPGQGIGNYGYTF.

The chain joins TRBV10-3 to TRBJ2-1, with 8 bases that match TRBD1. Germline V gene data show CDR1 as ENHRY and CDR2 as SYGVKD. The trim removed 6 bases at V and 4 bases at J, leaving 2 bases unmatched. This CDR3 is built from 13 residues. The CDR3: CAIRGDRYNEQFF. The CDR3 region has the DNA TGTGCCATCAGAGGGGACAGGTACAATGAGCAGTTCTTC.

This clonotype was seen only a few times. The rearrangement joins TRBV20-1 to TRBJ2-4, with 12 positions matching TRBD2. With 5 bases clipped from V and 5 bases from J, the junction kept 7 bases outside the gene matches. CDR1 and CDR2 (germline): DFQATT, SNEGSKA (reference sequence). The CDR3 consists of 15 residues. This chain's CDR3 is CSAPSGGAGENIQYF. Here the CDR3 DNA reads TGCAGTGCTCCTAGCGGGGGGGCCGGGGAAAACATTCAGTACTTC.

The chain is built from TRBV7-3 and TRBJ2-5; 12 bases map to TRBD1. The trim removed 4 bases at V and 11 bases at J, leaving 11 bases unmatched. The CDR3 length is 15 residues. CDR1 SGHTA and CDR2 FQGTGA come from the germline V gene. As DNA, the CDR3 is TGTGCCAGCAGCTCGACGGGACAGGGGGCGGGGGAGCAGTACTTC. Its protein product is CASSSTGQGAGEQYF.

The chain links TRBV20-1 to TRBJ2-7, with D unresolved. CDR1 is DFQATT and CDR2 is SNEGSKA in the germline V gene (reference sequence). V lost 6 bases to trimming and J lost 0 bases, with 21 bases between them. The CDR3 has 16 amino acids. CDR3 nucleotide sequence: TGCAGTGCGCACGAAATGAAGGCAGACTTCTCCTACGAGCAGTACTTC. It codes for CSAHEMKADFSYEQYF.

V and J are TRBV6-1 and TRBJ1-2, with TRBD1 as a possible D gene (5 bases). V was pared by 0 bases and J by 4 bases, with 12 bases between. Germline CDR1 MNHNS, CDR2 SASEGT. This CDR3 spans 15 amino acids. The CDR3 DNA reads TGTGCCAGCAGTGAAGCTAGCTCCCAGGGCTATGGCTACACCTTC. This sequence encodes CASSEASSQGYGYTF.

The rearrangement links TRBV20-1 to TRBJ2-7; 9 nucleotides agree with TRBD2. The CDR3 runs to 13 residues. V was pared by 3 bases and J by 2 bases, with 2 bases of the junction left unmatched. Per the germline V gene, CDR1 is DFQATT and CDR2 is SNEGSKA (reference sequence). CDR3 loop: CSASLAGTYEQYF. The CDR3 DNA reads as TGCAGTGCTAGTCTAGCGGGGACCTACGAGCAGTACTTC.

The chain's CDR3 is CASSVAPHPTGQANYGYTF. CDR3 DNA sequence: TGTGCCAGCAGCGTAGCTCCCCACCCCACCGGACAGGCCAACTATGGCTACACCTTC. This sequence joins TRBV9 and TRBJ1-2; 7 bases line up with TRBD1. J lost 2 bases, V lost 0 bases, and 16 bases had no gene match. Germline V gives CDR1 SGDLS, CDR2 YYNGEE. This CDR3 spans 19 amino acids.

The chain is built from TRBV15 and TRBJ2-1; D perhaps matches TRBD2 (6 bases). This CDR3 is built from 16 residues. The germline V gene has CDR1 LNHNV and CDR2 YYDKDF (reference sequence). The V end was cut by 0 bases, the J end by 7 bases, with 16 bases between. The CDR3 region is CATSREGAGLGNEQFF. In DNA, the CDR3 is TGTGCCACCAGCAGAGAAGGAGCGGGCCTGGGGAATGAGCAGTTCTTC.

V gene TRBV6-6 combines with J gene TRBJ2-3, with 8 bases lining up with TRBD1. The CDR3 is made up of 15 amino acids. Germline values: CDR1 MNHNY, CDR2 SVGAGI (reference sequence). V shed 8 bases, J shed 0 bases, and the junction held 7 bases outside the gene matches. In DNA, the CDR3 is TGTGCCAGCTCCGGACAGGGACCTAGCACAGATACGCAGTATTTT. Translation gives CASSGQGPSTDTQYF.

This clonotype was seen a handful of times. The chain links TRBV20-1 to TRBJ2-1; TRBD2 agrees at 10 bases. The assigned J gene may be wrong: the sequence end matches TRBJ2-7 better. CDR1 is DFQATT, CDR2 SNEGSKA, per germline (reference sequence). The CDR3 length is 19 residues. The CDR3 here is CSARPMVAGGTSTNNEQYF. The CDR3 nucleotides are TGCAGTGCTAGACCTATGGTAGCGGGAGGTACGTCCACGAACAATGAGCAGTACTTC.

In its sample, this clonotype was seen a few times. V and J are TRBV20-1 and TRBJ2-1; D may be TRBD2 (5 bases). Germline V gene sequence: CDR1 DFQATT, CDR2 SNEGSKA (reference sequence). Trimming removed 3 bases from V and 1 base from J, with 7 bases in between. The CDR3 is 13 residues long. As DNA, the CDR3 is TGCAGTGCTAGCCGGACTTCCTACAATGAGCAGTTCTTC. Translated: CSASRTSYNEQFF.

The chain uses TRBV28 and TRBJ1-5; TRBD1 agrees at 8 bases. J lost 10 bases, V lost 6 bases, and 11 bases had no gene match. CDR1 and CDR2 (germline): MDHEN, SYDVKM. The CDR3 loop spans 14 amino acids. CDR3 DNA sequence: TGTGCCAGCAGATCCGACAGGGGCCGCGAACCCCAGCATTTT. Its protein is CASRSDRGREPQHF.

This chain uses TRBV20-1 with TRBJ1-1; the match to TRBD1 covers 9 bases. Germline assignment: CDR1 DFQATT and CDR2 SNEGSKA (reference sequence). CDR3 length equals 14 residues. V shed 5 bases, J shed 6 bases, and the junction held 10 bases outside the gene matches. The CDR3 DNA reads as TGCAGTGCTTATATCACAGGGGGCCGATCTGAAGCTTTCTTT. Residues: CSAYITGGRSEAFF.

J is TRBJ1-2 and V is TRBV27, with TRBD1 as a possible D gene (5 bases). The V gene's germline CDR1 is MNHEY and CDR2 SMNVEV (reference sequence). Trimming left V 0 bases short and J 7 bases short, with 12 bases between. The CDR3 sequence is 14 residues long. The CDR3: CASSLSDKEGGYTF. The CDR3 nucleotides are TGTGCCAGCAGTTTATCGGACAAGGAGGGTGGCTACACCTTC.

The V and J genes are TRBV3-1 and TRBJ1-3, with D possibly being TRBD1 (6 bases). With 0 bases removed from V and 4 bases from J, the gap between germline ends came to 19 bases. Germline CDR1 is LGHDT and CDR2 is YNNKEL (reference sequence). This CDR3 comprises 18 residues. Here the CDR3 DNA reads TGTGCCAGCAGCCAAGATCTAAGCGGAGGGGGGCACGGAAACACCATATATTTT. Protein sequence: CASSQDLSGGGHGNTIYF. Full variable domain (remainder filled in from reference TRBV3-1 and TRBJ1-3): DTAVSQTPKYLVTQMGNDKSIKCEQNLGHDTMYWYKQDSKKFLKIMFSYNNKELIINETVPNRFSPKSPDKAHLNLHINSLELGDSAVYFCASSQDLSGGGHGNTIYFGEGSWLTVV.

As concerns this clonotype: Given a much more abundant clone one base away, this may be a read error. The rearrangement uses TRBV5-1 and TRBJ1-2; 9 nucleotides match TRBD1. The V gene's germline CDR1 is SGHRS and CDR2 YFSETQ. The CDR3 extends over 13 amino acids. CDR3 nucleotide sequence: TGCGCCACCAGCCAGGGACAGGGAGGTGGCTACACCTTC. Translating gives CATSQGQGGGYTF.

Of note for this clonotype: Since a much larger clone is just one base distant, this may be a read error. The chain uses TRBV27 and TRBJ2-7; no reliable D call. CDR3 length equals 13 residues. Germline V CDR1 and CDR2: MNHEY, SMNVEV (reference sequence). The CDR3 DNA follows: TGTGCCAGCAGTTTCGCAGTCTTCGACGAGCGGTACTTC. Protein sequence: CASSFAVFDERYF.

The chain is built from TRBV27 and TRBJ1-2; 10 bases fit TRBD1. CDR3 size: 14 residues. Germline assignment: CDR1 MNHEY and CDR2 SMNVEV (reference sequence). V was clipped by 3 bases and J by 7 bases; unmatched bases: 5. The DNA of the CDR3 is TGTGCCAGCAGTTTGGGAGGGGACAGGGGTGGCTACACCTTC. Residues: CASSLGGDRGGYTF.

This clonotype came up a few times. This chain joins TRBV7-9 and TRBJ2-7; D remains ambiguous. Germline values: CDR1 SEHNR, CDR2 FQNEAQ (reference sequence). There are 15 residues in the CDR3. Trimming stripped 7 bases from V and 7 bases from J, with 23 bases between. CDR3 sequence (DNA): TGTGCCAGCACCTCTAGGGAAGGGATGGGCAATGAGCAGTACTTC. As protein: CASTSREGMGNEQYF.

This sequence joins TRBV5-1 and TRBJ2-5, with TRBD2 matching over 8 bases. After removal of 3 bases from V and 1 base from J, the junction contained 8 bases not matched to a gene. This CDR3 is 16 amino acids long. CDR1 SGHRS and CDR2 YFSETQ come from the germline V gene. The chain's CDR3 is CASSSKLTSGQETQYF. The CDR3 region has the DNA TGCGCCAGCAGCTCAAAACTTACTAGCGGCCAAGAGACCCAGTACTTC.

The chain links TRBV27 to TRBJ1-2; no firm D call. This CDR3 is 15 amino acids long. The germline gives CDR1 MNHEY, CDR2 SMNVEV (reference sequence). V was pared by 4 bases and J by 5 bases, with 17 bases between. CDR3 nucleotide sequence: TGTGCCAGCAGTTCGGATACTACAGCGACGTATGGCTACACCTTC. This encodes CASSSDTTATYGYTF.